One and the same sample provided the 14 T cell receptor beta chains below, sequenced in a study of T cells in localized non-small cell lung cancer. Generated by immunoSEQ multiplex PCR, the TCRdb table keeps only in-frame clones and is missing some. The sample records about 52,000 clones, approximately 86% being singletons. Here the sequenced sample was PBMCs, taken before any cancer treatment. These receptors originate from a female donor with stage II lung adenocarcinoma.

The chain joins TRBV5-1 to TRBJ2-5; D is perhaps TRBD2 (7 bases). V was clipped by 4 bases and J by 2 bases, with 18 bases between them. The CDR3 loop spans 16 amino acids. Germline V gene sequence: CDR1 SGHRS, CDR2 YFSETQ. The CDR3 is CASSLGGQGLQETQYF. The DNA for the CDR3 is TGCGCCAGCAGCCTGGGGGGGCAGGGACTACAAGAGACCCAGTACTTC.

This clone was detected only a few times. V and J are TRBV6-5 and TRBJ1-1, with D unclear. Germline CDR1 is MNHEY and CDR2 is SVGAGI. The CDR3 sequence is 8 residues long. CDR3 bases: TGTGTAACGGGTGAAGCTTTCTTT. It encodes CVTGEAFF.

This chain uses TRBV19 with TRBJ1-5; D not resolved. V gave up 5 bases and J gave up 4 bases, with 12 bases separating them. CDR3 length: 14 residues. Germline V gives CDR1 LNHDA, CDR2 SQIVND (reference sequence). DNA for the CDR3: TGTGCCAGTAGTCCCGGGTTTTCGAATCAGCCCCAGCATTTT. Translation: CASSPGFSNQPQHF.

This clone was recorded once. The chain is built from TRBV28 and TRBJ2-1, with TRBD1 identical over 9 bases. The CDR3 contains 15 residues. The V and J ends lost 2 bases and 6 bases, in that order; junction bases with no gene match: 5. Germline assignment: CDR1 MDHEN and CDR2 SYDVKM. In nucleotides, the CDR3 is TGTGCCAGCAGTTTAGTGACAGGGGGGAGCAATGAGCAGTTCTTC. Its protein is CASSLVTGGSNEQFF.

This clone was recorded once. The J gene is TRBJ2-3, the V gene TRBV5-4; the match to TRBD2 covers 11 bases. The CDR3 sequence is 16 residues long. Germline V gives CDR1 SGHNT, CDR2 YYREEE (reference sequence). After removal of 3 bases from V and 0 bases from J, the junction contained 3 bases not matched to a gene. The CDR3, as DNA: TGTGCCAGCAGCTGGGGACTAGCGGCGAGCACAGATACGCAGTATTTT. Translating it yields CASSWGLAASTDTQYF.

The chain uses TRBV7-6 and TRBJ1-5; D perhaps matches TRBD1 (5 bases). Germline CDR1 and CDR2: SGHVS and FNYEAQ. Trimming removed 8 bases at V and 4 bases at J, with 9 bases between. The CDR3 length is 12 residues. The CDR3 bases are TGTGCCAGCGCGCAGGGTAATCAGCCCCAGCATTTT. Translation: CASAQGNQPQHF.

The chain recombines TRBV5-1 with TRBJ2-7, with unresolved D. The CDR3 runs 16 residues. Germline V gene data show CDR1 as SGHRS and CDR2 as YFSETQ. V gave up 3 bases and J gave up 0 bases, with 16 bases separating them. The CDR3 nucleotides are TGCGCCAGCAGCTCCATGTCTCCAGCCAGCTCCTACGAGCAGTACTTC. Protein product: CASSSMSPASSYEQYF.

V and J are TRBV19 and TRBJ1-1, with D maybe TRBD1 (5 bases). Trimming stripped 3 bases from V and 2 bases from J, with 10 bases between. Germline loops: CDR1 LNHDA, CDR2 SQIVND (reference sequence). The CDR3 covers 14 residues. CDR3 loop: CASSIRGGNTEAFF. The CDR3 DNA sequence: TGTGCCAGTAGTATTCGGGGGGGTAACACTGAAGCTTTCTTT.

The chain employs TRBV19 and TRBJ2-7; TRBD2 matches 7 bases. The CDR3 runs to 14 residues. The J segment lost 0 bases and the V segment lost 5 bases, leaving 4 bases of the junction unmatched. The germline CDR1 and CDR2 sequences are LNHDA and SQIVND (reference sequence). The DNA for the CDR3 is TGTGCCAGTAGTCCTGGACTAGGCTCCTACGAGCAGTACTTC. Translation gives CASSPGLGSYEQYF.

The rearrangement uses TRBV28 and TRBJ2-1; TRBD2 matches 11 bases. V was clipped by 6 bases and J by 4 bases; unmatched bases: 8. The CDR3 extends over 16 amino acids. Germline loops: CDR1 MDHEN, CDR2 SYDVKM. The CDR3 protein is CASSSLGTSGYNEQFF. CDR3 DNA sequence: TGTGCCAGCAGCTCTCTCGGGACTAGCGGATACAATGAGCAGTTCTTC. The entire variable domain, with the rest obtained from reference TRBV28 and TRBJ2-1, is as follows: DVKVTQSSRYLVKRTGEKVFLECVQDMDHENMFWYRQDPGLGLRLIYFSYDVKMKEKGDIPEGYSVSREKKERFSLILESASTNQTSMYLCASSSLGTSGYNEQFFGPGTRLTVL.

The chain carries TRBV14 and TRBJ2-7; 9 bases map to TRBD1. V shed 5 bases, J shed 2 bases, and the junction held 7 bases outside the gene matches. Looked up from germline, CDR1 is SGHDN and CDR2 is FVKESK. CDR3 length equals 15 residues. CDR3 bases: TGTGCCAGCAGCGCGGGACAGGGCTATACCTACGAGCAGTACTTC. Protein: CASSAGQGYTYEQYF.

V usage is TRBV5-6 and J usage is TRBJ1-5; 9 bases align to TRBD1. CDR1 is SGHDT, CDR2 YYEEEE, per germline. Losses at the gene ends were 2 bases for V and 3 bases for J; bases not matched to a gene: 6. The CDR3 consists of 16 residues. The DNA of the CDR3 is TGTGCCAGCAGCTTAAAGGACAGGGGAATCAATCAGCCCCAGCATTTT. Residues: CASSLKDRGINQPQHF.

The CDR3 nucleotides are TGCGCCAGCAGCTTGTCGGGCGGGCTCTCTGGAAACACCATATATTTT. This codes for CASSLSGGLSGNTIYF. The chain combines TRBV5-1 with TRBJ1-3; D is ambiguous. V lost 1 base and J lost 0, with 11 bases in between. CDR1 is SGHRS and CDR2 is YFSETQ in the germline V gene. This CDR3 is 16 amino acids long.

The rearrangement links TRBV19 to TRBJ1-5, with TRBD1 matching over 7 bases. The germline CDR1 and CDR2 sequences are LNHDA and SQIVND (reference sequence). Trimming took 4 bases from V and 5 from J; bases not matched to a gene: 5. The CDR3 runs 14 residues. Written as DNA, the CDR3 is TGTGCCAGTAGTACCATAGGGGGCGATCAGCCCCAGCATTTT. Translation gives CASSTIGGDQPQHF.